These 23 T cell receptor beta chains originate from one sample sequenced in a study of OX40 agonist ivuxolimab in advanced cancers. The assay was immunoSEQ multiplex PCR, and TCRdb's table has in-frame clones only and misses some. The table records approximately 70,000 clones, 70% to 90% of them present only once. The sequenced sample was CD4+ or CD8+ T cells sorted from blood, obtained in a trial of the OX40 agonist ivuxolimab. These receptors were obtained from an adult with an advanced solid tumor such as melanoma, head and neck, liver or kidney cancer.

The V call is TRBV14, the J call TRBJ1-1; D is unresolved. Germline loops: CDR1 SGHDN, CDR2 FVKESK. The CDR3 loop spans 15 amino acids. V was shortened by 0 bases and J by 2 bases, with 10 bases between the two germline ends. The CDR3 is CASSQEFGRNTEAFF. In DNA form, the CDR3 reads TGTGCCAGCAGCCAAGAATTCGGACGTAACACTGAAGCTTTCTTT.

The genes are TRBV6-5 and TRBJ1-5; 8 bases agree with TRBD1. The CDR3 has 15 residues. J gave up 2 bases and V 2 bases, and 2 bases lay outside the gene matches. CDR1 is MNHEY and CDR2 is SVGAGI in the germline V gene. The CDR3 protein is CASSYAGQGNQPQHF. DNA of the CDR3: TGTGCCAGCAGTTACGCGGGACAGGGCAATCAGCCCCAGCATTTT.

CDR3 nucleotides: TGTGCCAGCAGCTTCGGACTAGCGTTAGACAATGAGCAGTTCTTC. Protein product: CASSFGLALDNEQFF. The chain recombines TRBV11-2 with TRBJ2-1; 9 bases fit TRBD2. Germline assignment: CDR1 SGHAT and CDR2 FQNNGV. The V and J ends lost 3 bases and 5 bases, in that order; junction bases with no gene match: 5. The CDR3 loop spans 15 amino acids. The whole variable domain, filled in from reference TRBV11-2 and TRBJ2-1, reads EAGVAQSPRYKIIEKRQSVAFWCNPISGHATLYWYQQILGQGPKLLIQFQNNGVVDDSQLPKDRFSAERLKGVDSTLKIQPAKLEDSAVYLCASSFGLALDNEQFFGPGTRLTVL.

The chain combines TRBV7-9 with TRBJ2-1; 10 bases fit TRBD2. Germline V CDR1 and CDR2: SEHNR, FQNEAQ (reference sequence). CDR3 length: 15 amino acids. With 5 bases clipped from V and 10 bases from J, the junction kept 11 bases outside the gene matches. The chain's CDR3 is CASSAPSGGAGEQFF. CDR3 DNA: TGTGCCAGCAGCGCCCCGAGCGGGGGGGCGGGAGAGCAGTTCTTC.

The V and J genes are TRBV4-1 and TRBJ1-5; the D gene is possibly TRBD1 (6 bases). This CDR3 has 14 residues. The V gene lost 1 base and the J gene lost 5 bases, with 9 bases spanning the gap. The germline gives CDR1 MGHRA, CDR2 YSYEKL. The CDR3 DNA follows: TGCGCCAGCAGCCAAGTCGCAGGGGATCAGCCCCAGCATTTT. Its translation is CASSQVAGDQPQHF.

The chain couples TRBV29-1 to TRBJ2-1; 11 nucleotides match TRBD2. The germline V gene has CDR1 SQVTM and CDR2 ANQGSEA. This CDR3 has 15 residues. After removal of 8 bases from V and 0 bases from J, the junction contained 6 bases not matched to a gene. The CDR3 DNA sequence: TGCAGCCCATTTGGACTAGCGGGCTCCTACAATGAGCAGTTCTTC. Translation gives CSPFGLAGSYNEQFF.

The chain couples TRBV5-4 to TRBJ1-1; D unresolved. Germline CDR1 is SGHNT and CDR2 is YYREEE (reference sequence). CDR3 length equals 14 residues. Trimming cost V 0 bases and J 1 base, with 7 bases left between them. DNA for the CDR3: TGTGCCAGCAGCTTGGACAGCACGAACACTGAAGCTTTCTTT. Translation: CASSLDSTNTEAFF.

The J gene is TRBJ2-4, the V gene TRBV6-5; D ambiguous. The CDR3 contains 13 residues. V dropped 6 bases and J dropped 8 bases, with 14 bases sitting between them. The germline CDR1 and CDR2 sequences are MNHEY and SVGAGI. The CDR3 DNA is TGTGCCAGCAGCTTAGACCCCCGGGACATTCAGTACTTC. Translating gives CASSLDPRDIQYF.

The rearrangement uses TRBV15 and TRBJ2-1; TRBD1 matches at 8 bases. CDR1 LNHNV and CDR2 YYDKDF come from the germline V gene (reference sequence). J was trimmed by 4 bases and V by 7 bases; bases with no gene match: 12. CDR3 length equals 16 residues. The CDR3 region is CATTPGQGIGYNEQFF. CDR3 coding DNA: TGTGCCACCACCCCAGGACAGGGAATCGGGTACAATGAGCAGTTCTTC.

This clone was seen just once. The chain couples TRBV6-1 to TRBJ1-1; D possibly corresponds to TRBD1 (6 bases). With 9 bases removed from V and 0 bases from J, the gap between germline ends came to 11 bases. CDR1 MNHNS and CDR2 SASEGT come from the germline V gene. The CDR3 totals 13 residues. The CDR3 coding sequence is TGTGCCAGTCGGGACATATTGAACACTGAAGCTTTCTTT. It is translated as CASRDILNTEAFF.

CDR3 in amino acids: CASTPVAGVGANVLTF. The CDR3 DNA follows: TGCGCCAGCACCCCGGTAGCGGGAGTTGGGGCCAACGTCCTGACTTTC. The V gene is TRBV5-1, the J gene TRBJ2-6, with TRBD2 matching 9 bases. The CDR3 sequence is 16 residues long. The V segment lost 6 bases and the J segment 3 bases; nucleotides outside the gene matches: 7. Germline values: CDR1 SGHRS, CDR2 YFSETQ. Full variable domain (rest looked up from reference TRBV5-1 and TRBJ2-6): KAGVTQTPRYLIKTRGQQVTLSCSPISGHRSVSWYQQTPGQGLQFLFEYFSETQRNKGNFPGRFSGRQFSNSRSEMNVSTLELGDSALYLCASTPVAGVGANVLTFGAGSRLTVL.

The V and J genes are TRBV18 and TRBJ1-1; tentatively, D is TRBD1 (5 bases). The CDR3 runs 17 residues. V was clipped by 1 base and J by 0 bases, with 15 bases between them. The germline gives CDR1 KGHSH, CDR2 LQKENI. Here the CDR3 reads CASSPLGLAGMNTEAFF. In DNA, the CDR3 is TGTGCCAGCTCACCACTGGGCCTGGCAGGGATGAACACTGAAGCTTTCTTT.

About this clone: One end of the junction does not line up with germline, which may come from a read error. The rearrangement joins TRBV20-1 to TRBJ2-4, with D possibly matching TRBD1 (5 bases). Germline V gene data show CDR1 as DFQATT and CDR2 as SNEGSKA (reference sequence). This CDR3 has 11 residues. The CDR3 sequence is CSARDDSLSGF. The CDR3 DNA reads TGCAGTGCTAGAGACGACAGTCTATCAGGCTTC.

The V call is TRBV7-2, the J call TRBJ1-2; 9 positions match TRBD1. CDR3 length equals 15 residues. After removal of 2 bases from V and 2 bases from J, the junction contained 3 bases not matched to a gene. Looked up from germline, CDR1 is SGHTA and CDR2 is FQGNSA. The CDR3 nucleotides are TGTGCCAGCAGCTTATACAGGGGGCAGAACTATGGCTACACCTTC. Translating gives CASSLYRGQNYGYTF. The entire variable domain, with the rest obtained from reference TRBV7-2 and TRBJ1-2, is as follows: GAGVSQSPSNKVTEKGKDVELRCDPISGHTALYWYRQSLGQGLEFLIYFQGNSAPDKSGLPSDRFSAERTGGSVSTLTIQRTQQEDSAVYLCASSLYRGQNYGYTFGSGTRLTVV.

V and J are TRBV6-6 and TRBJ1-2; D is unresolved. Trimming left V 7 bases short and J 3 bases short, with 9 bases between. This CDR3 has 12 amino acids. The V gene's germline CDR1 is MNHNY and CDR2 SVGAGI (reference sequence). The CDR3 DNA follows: TGTGCCAGCAAGGTCGGCGACTATGGCTACACCTTC. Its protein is CASKVGDYGYTF.

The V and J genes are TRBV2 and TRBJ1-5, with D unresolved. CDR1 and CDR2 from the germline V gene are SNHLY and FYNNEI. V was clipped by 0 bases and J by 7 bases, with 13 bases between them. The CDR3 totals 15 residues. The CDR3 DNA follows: TGTGCCAGCAGTGAAGCGCTAGGGAGAAGGCAGCCCCAGCATTTT. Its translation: CASSEALGRRQPQHF. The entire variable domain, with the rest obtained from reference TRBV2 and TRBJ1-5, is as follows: EPEVTQTPSHQVTQMGQEVILRCVPISNHLYFYWYRQILGQKVEFLVSFYNNEISEKSEIFDDQFSVERPDGSNFTLKIRSTKLEDSAMYFCASSEALGRRQPQHFGDGTRLSIL.

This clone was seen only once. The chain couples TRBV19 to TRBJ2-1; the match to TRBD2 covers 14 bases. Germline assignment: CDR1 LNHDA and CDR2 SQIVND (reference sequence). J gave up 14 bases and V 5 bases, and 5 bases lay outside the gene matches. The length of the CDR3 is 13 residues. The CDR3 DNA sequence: TGTGCCAGTAGTCTCCTGACTAGCGGGAGGGAGTTCTTC. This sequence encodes CASSLLTSGREFF.

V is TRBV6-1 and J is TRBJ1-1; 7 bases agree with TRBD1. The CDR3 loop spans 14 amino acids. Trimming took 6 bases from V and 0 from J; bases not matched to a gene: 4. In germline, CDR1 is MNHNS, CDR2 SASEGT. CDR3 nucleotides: TGTGCCAGCAGAGGGACAGCAATGAACACTGAAGCTTTCTTT. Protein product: CASRGTAMNTEAFF.

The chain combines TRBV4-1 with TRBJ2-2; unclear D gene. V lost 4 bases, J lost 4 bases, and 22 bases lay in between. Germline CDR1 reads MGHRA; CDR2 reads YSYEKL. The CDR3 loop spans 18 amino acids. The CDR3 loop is CASSLYPLSLDSTGELFF. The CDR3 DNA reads TGCGCCAGCAGCCTTTACCCCTTGTCGCTCGACTCCACCGGGGAGCTGTTTTTT.

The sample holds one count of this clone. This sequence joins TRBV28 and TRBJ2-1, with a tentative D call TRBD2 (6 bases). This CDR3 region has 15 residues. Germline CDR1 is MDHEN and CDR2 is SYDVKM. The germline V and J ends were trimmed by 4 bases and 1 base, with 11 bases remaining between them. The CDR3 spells CASSSAGRSYNEQFF. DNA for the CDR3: TGTGCCAGCAGTTCCGCGGGGAGGTCCTACAATGAGCAGTTCTTC.

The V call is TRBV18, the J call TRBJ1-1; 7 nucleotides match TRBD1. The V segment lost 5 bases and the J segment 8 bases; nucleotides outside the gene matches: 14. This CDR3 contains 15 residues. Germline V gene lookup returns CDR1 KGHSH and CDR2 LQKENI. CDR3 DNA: TGTGCCAGCTCATCGCAAACAGGGGCCGGGGGAGAAGCTTTCTTT. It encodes CASSSQTGAGGEAFF. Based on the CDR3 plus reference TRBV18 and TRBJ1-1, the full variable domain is NAGVMQNPRHLVRRRGQEARLRCSPMKGHSHVYWYRQLPEEGLKFMVYLQKENIIDESGMPKERFSAEFPKEGPSILRIQQVVRGDSAAYFCASSSQTGAGGEAFFGQGTRLTVV.

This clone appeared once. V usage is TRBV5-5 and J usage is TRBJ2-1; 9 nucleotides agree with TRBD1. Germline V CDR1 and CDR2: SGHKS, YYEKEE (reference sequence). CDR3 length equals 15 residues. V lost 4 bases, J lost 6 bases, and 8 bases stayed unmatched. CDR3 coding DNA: TGTGCCAGCAGCCAACAGGGGGCGATCGGCAATGAGCAGTTCTTC. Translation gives CASSQQGAIGNEQFF.

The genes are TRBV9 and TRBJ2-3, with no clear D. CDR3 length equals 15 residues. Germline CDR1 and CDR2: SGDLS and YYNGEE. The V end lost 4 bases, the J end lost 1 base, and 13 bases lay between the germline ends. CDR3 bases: TGTGCCAGCAGCTCCCTACCCGACGGCACAGATACGCAGTATTTT. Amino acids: CASSSLPDGTDTQYF.